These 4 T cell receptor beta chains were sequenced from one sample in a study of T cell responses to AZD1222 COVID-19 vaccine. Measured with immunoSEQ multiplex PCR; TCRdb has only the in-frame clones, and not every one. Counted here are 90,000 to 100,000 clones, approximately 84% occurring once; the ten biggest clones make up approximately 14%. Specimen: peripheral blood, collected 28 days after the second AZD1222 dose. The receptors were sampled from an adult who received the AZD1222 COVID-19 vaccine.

DNA for the CDR3: TGTGCCAGCAGCCTAAACAACAGGGGAGTTCGGAATGAGCAGTTCTTC. It is translated as CASSLNNRGVRNEQFF. The chain carries TRBV7-3 and TRBJ2-1, with TRBD1 identical over 7 bases. V lost 5 bases, J lost 7 bases, and 14 bases stayed unmatched. The length of the CDR3 is 16 residues. Germline lookup yields CDR1 SGHTA and CDR2 FQGTGA.

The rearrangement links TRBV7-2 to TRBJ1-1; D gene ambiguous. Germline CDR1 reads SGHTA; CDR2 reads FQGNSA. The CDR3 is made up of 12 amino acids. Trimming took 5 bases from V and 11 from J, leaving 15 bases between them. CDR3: CASSTPPGEAFF. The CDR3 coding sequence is TGTGCCAGCAGCACCCCGCCGGGCGAGGCTTTCTTT.

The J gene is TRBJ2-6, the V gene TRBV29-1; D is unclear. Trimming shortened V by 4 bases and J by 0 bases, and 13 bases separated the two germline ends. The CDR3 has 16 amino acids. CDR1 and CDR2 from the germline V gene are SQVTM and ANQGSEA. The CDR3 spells CSVGWGGVSGANVLTF. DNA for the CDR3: TGCAGCGTTGGTTGGGGTGGGGTCTCTGGGGCCAACGTCCTGACTTTC.

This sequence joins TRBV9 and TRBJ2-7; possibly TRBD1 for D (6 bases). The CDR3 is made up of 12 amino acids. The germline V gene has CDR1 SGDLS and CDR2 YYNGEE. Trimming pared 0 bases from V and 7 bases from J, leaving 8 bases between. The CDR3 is CASSVVGGEQYF. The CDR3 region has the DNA TGTGCCAGCAGCGTAGTAGGGGGAGAGCAGTACTTC.